The entry below describes one T cell receptor beta chain. The antigen remains undetermined. Peptide-pool stimulation followed by sequencing identified expanded antigen-specific CD4+ clonotypes in the ViraFEST assay. Following an approximately 9-day culture, CD4+ T cells were purified. Participants completed two doses of the BNT162b2 or mRNA-1273 vaccine. Peptides at roughly 10 ug/ml and IL-2 at approximately 9.1 IU/ml were added to 2 million or so PBMC per well. Between the trimmed V and J ends, which lost 4 bases and 6 bases, there was a span of 7 bases. CDR3 length: 12 residues. Germline V gene lookup returns CDR1 SEHNR and CDR2 FQNEAQ (reference sequence). This record comes from a study of vaccination effects on CD4 cells after COVID-19. Study-wide points: In healthy vaccinees, only 1 of 255 vaccine-induced clones cross-reacted with common cold coronaviruses.

Measured with immunoSEQ multiplex PCR; TCRdb has only the in-frame clones, and not every one. The table lists some 40,000 clones, almost 85% of them singletons. The sample in question was CD4+ T cells from PBMCs cultured with HCoV-NL63 spike peptides, obtained after COVID-19 vaccination. The V gene is TRBV7-9, the J gene TRBJ2-1; D gene unclear. This clonotype was obtained from a human donor who received a COVID-19 vaccine. Some clones in this sample may be carry-over from other donors' samples. The CDR3 sequence is CASSSLSNEQFF. In DNA, the CDR3 is TGTGCCAGCAGCTCTCTCAGCAATGAGCAGTTCTTC.